Below, 8 T cell receptor beta chains from the same sample are listed, as sequenced in a study of T cell responses to AZD1222 COVID-19 vaccine. Repertoires were generated with immunoSEQ multiplex PCR, while TCRdb's copy carries only in-frame clones and drops some. The repertoire holds tens of thousands of clones, with 88% as singletons. The sample consisted of peripheral blood, taken 28 days after the second AZD1222 dose. These receptors came from an adult who received the AZD1222 COVID-19 vaccine.

This chain joins TRBV11-3 and TRBJ1-2; the match to TRBD1 covers 9 bases. Germline trimming cut 5 bases from V and 4 bases from J; bases unmatched to any gene: 8. In germline, CDR1 is SGHNT, CDR2 YENEEA. This CDR3 has 15 residues. The CDR3 DNA sequence: TGTGCCAGCAGCGGATCGGGACAGGGAGTCTATGGCTACACCTTC. Encoded protein: CASSGSGQGVYGYTF. Filled out from reference TRBV11-3 and TRBJ1-2, the complete variable domain reads EAGVVQSPRYKIIEKKQPVAFWCNPISGHNTLYWYLQNLGQGPELLIRYENEEAVDDSQLPKDRFSAERLKGVDSTLKIQPAELGDSAVYLCASSGSGQGVYGYTFGSGTRLTVV.

The chain combines TRBV9 with TRBJ2-2, with 8 bases lining up with TRBD1. After removal of 4 bases from V and 5 bases from J, the junction contained 4 bases not matched to a gene. Germline CDR1 reads SGDLS; CDR2 reads YYNGEE. This CDR3 comprises 14 residues. The DNA of the CDR3 is TGTGCCAGCAGCAAGGACAGGGCTACCGGGGAGCTGTTTTTT. Encoded protein: CASSKDRATGELFF.

The genes are TRBV11-2 and TRBJ2-6, with a weak D call TRBD2 (6 bases). The CDR3 has 17 residues. Germline V gene lookup returns CDR1 SGHAT and CDR2 FQNNGV. Trimming removed 5 bases at V and 0 bases at J, with 14 bases between. CDR3 in DNA: TGTGCCAGCAGCCGGGACTCCGCCTTCTCTGGGGCCAACGTCCTGACTTTC. Translated, it gives CASSRDSAFSGANVLTF.

This rearrangement joins TRBV12-3 or TRBV12-4 to TRBJ1-4; no clear D. This CDR3 has 13 residues. Trimming took 3 bases from V and 8 from J, leaving 10 bases between them. The CDR3 reads CASSFGQSEKLFF. The CDR3 DNA is TGTGCCAGCAGTTTCGGGCAGTCGGAAAAACTGTTTTTT.

The chain has TRBV28 and TRBJ2-1; no reliable D call. The CDR3 extends over 15 amino acids. Germline CDR1 MDHEN, CDR2 SYDVKM. Trimming shortened V by 1 base and J by 0 bases, and 7 bases separated the two germline ends. CDR3 residues: CASSLLANSYNEQFF. In DNA, the CDR3 is TGTGCCAGCAGTTTATTGGCTAACTCCTACAATGAGCAGTTCTTC.

This clone was seen once. This chain joins TRBV7-2 and TRBJ1-5; D is perhaps TRBD1 (6 bases). V was clipped by 5 bases and J by 1 base, with 18 bases between them. Germline loops: CDR1 SGHTA, CDR2 FQGNSA. The CDR3 consists of 17 residues. Here the CDR3 reads CASSLSGGRRSNQPQHF. CDR3 in DNA: TGTGCCAGCAGCCTTAGCGGGGGGCGCCGAAGCAATCAGCCCCAGCATTTT.

This chain uses TRBV29-1 with TRBJ2-2, with D perhaps TRBD1 or TRBD2 (5 bases each). The CDR3 runs to 14 residues. Looked up from germline, CDR1 is SQVTM and CDR2 is ANQGSEA. The germline V and J ends were trimmed by 7 bases and 0 bases, with 12 bases remaining between them. This CDR3 reads CSATGTANTGELFF. The CDR3 coding sequence is TGCAGCGCTACCGGGACGGCGAACACCGGGGAGCTGTTTTTT.

The chain recombines TRBV19 with TRBJ1-4; D remains ambiguous. Germline assignment: CDR1 LNHDA and CDR2 SQIVND (reference sequence). The CDR3 totals 13 residues. V was cut by 5 bases and J by 8 bases, with 12 bases left in between. CDR3 sequence reads: CASSSSTGEKLFF. CDR3 DNA sequence: TGTGCCAGTAGTTCCTCAACGGGGGAAAAACTGTTTTTT.